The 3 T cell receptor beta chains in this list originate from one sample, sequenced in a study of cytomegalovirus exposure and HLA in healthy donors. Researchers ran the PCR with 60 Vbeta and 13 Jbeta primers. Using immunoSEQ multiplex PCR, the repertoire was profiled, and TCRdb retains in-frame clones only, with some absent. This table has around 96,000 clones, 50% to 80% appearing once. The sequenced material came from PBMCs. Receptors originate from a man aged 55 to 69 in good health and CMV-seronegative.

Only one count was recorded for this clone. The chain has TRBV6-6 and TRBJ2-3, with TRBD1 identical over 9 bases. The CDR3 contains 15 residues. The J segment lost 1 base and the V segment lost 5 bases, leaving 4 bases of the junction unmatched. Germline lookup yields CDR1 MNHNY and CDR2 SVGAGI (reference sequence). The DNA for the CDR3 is TGTGCCAGCAGTACCCGGACAGGGGGCACAGATACGCAGTATTTT. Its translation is CASSTRTGGTDTQYF.

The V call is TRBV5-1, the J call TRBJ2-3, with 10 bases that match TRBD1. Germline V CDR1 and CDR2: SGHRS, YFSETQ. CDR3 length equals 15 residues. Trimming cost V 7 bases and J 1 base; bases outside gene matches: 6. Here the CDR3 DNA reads TGCGCCAGCGGACCCGGGACAGGGGGCACAGATACGCAGTATTTT. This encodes CASGPGTGGTDTQYF.

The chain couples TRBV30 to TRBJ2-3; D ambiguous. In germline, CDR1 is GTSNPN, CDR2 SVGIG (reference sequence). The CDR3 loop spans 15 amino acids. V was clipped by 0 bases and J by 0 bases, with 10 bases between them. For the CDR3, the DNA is TGTGCCTGGAGTGTAAAATCAGATAGCACAGATACGCAGTATTTT. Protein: CAWSVKSDSTDTQYF.